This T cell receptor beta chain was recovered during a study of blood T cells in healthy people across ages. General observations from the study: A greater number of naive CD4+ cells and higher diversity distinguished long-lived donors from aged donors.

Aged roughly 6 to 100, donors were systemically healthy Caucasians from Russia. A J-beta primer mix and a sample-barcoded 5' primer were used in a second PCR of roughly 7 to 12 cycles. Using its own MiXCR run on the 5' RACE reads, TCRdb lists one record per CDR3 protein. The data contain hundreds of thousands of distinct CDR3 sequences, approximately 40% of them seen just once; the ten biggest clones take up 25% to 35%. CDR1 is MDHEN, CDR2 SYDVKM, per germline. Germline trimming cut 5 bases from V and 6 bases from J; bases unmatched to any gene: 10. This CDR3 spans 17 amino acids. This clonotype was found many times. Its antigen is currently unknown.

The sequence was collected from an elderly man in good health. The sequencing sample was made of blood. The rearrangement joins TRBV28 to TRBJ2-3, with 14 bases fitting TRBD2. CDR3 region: CASSPRTRLAGGDTQYF. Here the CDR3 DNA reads TGTGCCAGCAGTCCTCGAACCCGACTAGCGGGAGGGGATACGCAGTATTTT.